The 17 T cell receptor beta chains below were found in one sample sequenced in a study of cytomegalovirus exposure and HLA in healthy donors. PCR primers comprised 60 Vbeta and 13 Jbeta primers. Libraries were prepared by immunoSEQ multiplex PCR; TCRdb keeps only in-frame clonotypes and omits some of them. The sample carries 150,000 to 200,000 clones, roughly 8.7% recorded once. Sequencing input: PBMCs. The receptors here all came from a woman in her 30s in good health and CMV-seropositive.

In its sample, this clone was seen a few times. The V call is TRBV30, the J call TRBJ2-1, with 7 nucleotides matching TRBD2. Germline V CDR1 and CDR2: GTSNPN, SVGIG (reference sequence). This CDR3 is 16 amino acids long. Trimming cost V 2 bases and J 5 bases; bases outside gene matches: 12. The CDR3 here is CAWSPTGTTVNNEQFF. CDR3 bases: TGTGCCTGGAGTCCGACCGGGACTACCGTTAACAATGAGCAGTTCTTC.

This clone was found a few times. In DNA, the CDR3 is TGTGCCAGCAGCTTAGGGGGACCGGACAGGGTAATCTACAATGAGCAGTTCTTC. Amino acid sequence: CASSLGGPDRVIYNEQFF. The chain employs TRBV7-6 and TRBJ2-1; 8 bases line up with TRBD1. The CDR3 spans 18 residues. Germline V gene sequence: CDR1 SGHVS, CDR2 FNYEAQ. V was clipped by 1 base and J by 3 bases; unmatched bases: 11.

The V and J genes are TRBV5-1 and TRBJ2-7, with 7 bases aligning to TRBD1. Per germline, CDR1 SGHRS and CDR2 YFSETQ. This CDR3 region has 14 residues. Germline trimming cut 5 bases from V and 1 base from J; bases unmatched to any gene: 6. In nucleotides, the CDR3 is TGCGCCAGCAGATCCCGGGACAGTTCCTACGAGCAGTACTTC. It translates to CASRSRDSSYEQYF.

This clone has more than one count but fewer than ten. V and J are TRBV5-1 and TRBJ2-3; 11 nucleotides agree with TRBD2. CDR1 and CDR2 from the germline V gene are SGHRS and YFSETQ. This CDR3 has 16 amino acids. V was clipped by 4 bases and J by 2 bases; unmatched bases: 6. CDR3 residues: CASSRGLAEDTDTQYF. The CDR3 DNA follows: TGCGCCAGCAGCCGGGGACTAGCGGAGGACACAGATACGCAGTATTTT.

J is TRBJ1-2 and V is TRBV7-2; no reliable D call. The V gene's germline CDR1 is SGHTA and CDR2 FQGNSA. CDR3 length: 13 residues. Trimming shortened V by 2 bases and J by 3 bases, and 7 bases separated the two germline ends. In DNA, the CDR3 is TGTGCCAGCAGCTTAATCACAGACTATGGCTACACCTTC. Encoded protein: CASSLITDYGYTF.

This rearrangement joins TRBV20-1 to TRBJ2-7, with D hard to call. The CDR3 sequence is 11 residues long. CDR1 and CDR2 (germline): DFQATT, SNEGSKA (reference sequence). Between the trimmed V and J ends, which lost 6 bases and 3 bases, there was a span of 9 bases. As DNA, the CDR3 is TGCAGTGCCGCGACAATCTACGAGCAGTACTTC. Protein: CSAATIYEQYF.

The chain links TRBV4-1 to TRBJ2-1, with D possibly TRBD1 on 5 matching bases. Per the germline V gene, CDR1 is MGHRA and CDR2 is YSYEKL. V lost 4 bases to trimming and J lost 5 bases, with 12 bases between them. CDR3 size: 14 residues. CDR3 sequence reads: CASSRYDRNNEQFF. The CDR3 nucleotides read TGCGCCAGCAGCCGCTACGACAGAAACAATGAGCAGTTCTTC.

This clone was counted many times. CDR3: CASSGQLQETQYF. DNA of the CDR3: TGCGCCAGCAGTGGCCAGTTACAAGAGACCCAGTACTTC. The V gene is TRBV10-1, the J gene TRBJ2-5; no definite D call. In germline, CDR1 is WNHNN, CDR2 SYGVQD (reference sequence). V was clipped by 4 bases and J by 2 bases, with 8 bases between them. The CDR3 has 13 amino acids.

This rearrangement joins TRBV30 to TRBJ2-1; a possible D gene is TRBD2 (5 bases). The V end was cut by 2 bases, the J end by 6 bases, with 8 bases between. The CDR3 totals 12 residues. From germline, CDR1 is GTSNPN and CDR2 SVGIG (reference sequence). CDR3 coding DNA: TGTGCCTGGAGTAGGACTCTCAATGAGCAGTTCTTC. It is translated as CAWSRTLNEQFF. The whole variable domain, filled in from reference TRBV30 and TRBJ2-1, reads SQTIHQWPATLVQPVGSPLSLECTVEGTSNPNLYWYRQAAGRGLQLLFYSVGIGQISSEVPQNLSASRPQDRQFILSSKKLLLSDSGFYLCAWSRTLNEQFFGPGTRLTVL.

The V call is TRBV5-8, the J call TRBJ2-3; 12 bases line up with TRBD2. Losses at the gene ends were 3 bases for V and 0 bases for J; bases not matched to a gene: 8. The CDR3 consists of 18 residues. Germline-derived CDR1 and CDR2 are SGHTS and YDEGEE. The CDR3 DNA sequence: TGTGCCAGCAGCTCCGCCCGGACTAGCGGGAAGAGCACAGATACGCAGTATTTT. It yields the protein CASSSARTSGKSTDTQYF.

The V and J genes are TRBV7-9 and TRBJ1-4; D uncertain. V was cut by 3 bases and J by 5 bases, with 4 bases left in between. The germline gives CDR1 SEHNR, CDR2 FQNEAQ (reference sequence). The CDR3 is made up of 12 amino acids. CDR3 sequence: CASSFSNEKLFF. Written as DNA, the CDR3 is TGTGCCAGCAGCTTCTCGAATGAAAAACTGTTTTTT.

The chain carries TRBV11-2 and TRBJ2-7; 8 bases fit TRBD1. Germline loops: CDR1 SGHAT, CDR2 FQNNGV. CDR3 length equals 13 residues. V trimming: 4 bases; J trimming: 3 bases; junction bases outside the gene matches: 2. CDR3 DNA: TGTGCCAGCAGCTCCACAGGGGGCTACGAGCAGTACTTC. It translates to CASSSTGGYEQYF.

This clone came up a few times. V and J are TRBV2 and TRBJ2-2; 9 nucleotides align to TRBD2. V was pared by 6 bases and J by 9 bases, with 14 bases of the junction left unmatched. Germline V gene lookup returns CDR1 SNHLY and CDR2 FYNNEI. The CDR3 extends over 16 amino acids. The CDR3 reads CASRTGSREGLRELFF. CDR3 coding DNA: TGTGCCAGCAGAACAGGGTCGCGGGAGGGCCTGAGGGAGCTGTTTTTT.

The V gene is TRBV4-2, the J gene TRBJ2-1; 11 bases map to TRBD2. V shed 1 base and J 10 bases; nucleotides not matched to a gene: 9. This CDR3 is built from 16 residues. CDR1 is LGHNA and CDR2 is YNFKEQ in the germline V gene. CDR3 sequence (DNA): TGTGCCAGCAGCCAAGGTGGTAGCGGGAGGGCCAGGGAGCAGTTCTTC. This codes for CASSQGGSGRAREQFF.

This clone has more than one count but fewer than ten. The V and J genes are TRBV4-1 and TRBJ1-1; the match to TRBD1 covers 7 bases. V shed 3 bases, J shed 11 bases, and the junction held 15 bases outside the gene matches. The CDR3 has 15 amino acids. CDR1 is MGHRA and CDR2 is YSYEKL in the germline V gene. CDR3 bases: TGCGCCAGCAGCCACCCCCGGACAGGACACGTAAGGGCTTTCTTT. It translates to CASSHPRTGHVRAFF.

This clone was counted a few times. J is TRBJ2-7 and V is TRBV27; no reliable D call. The ends were cut back, 3 bases at V and 4 bases at J, with 13 bases in the middle. The CDR3 contains 14 residues. Germline V gene data show CDR1 as MNHEY and CDR2 as SMNVEV (reference sequence). The DNA of the CDR3 is TGTGCCAGCAGTTTGAGGCTCAGTGGGTACGAGCAGTACTTC. Protein product: CASSLRLSGYEQYF.

This clone was seen only a few times. The V gene is TRBV5-6, the J gene TRBJ2-7; D possibly corresponds to TRBD2 (7 bases). V gave up 4 bases and J gave up 3 bases, with 14 bases separating them. The CDR3 is 14 amino acids. CDR1 is SGHDT and CDR2 is YYEEEE in the germline V gene. For the CDR3, the DNA is TGTGCCAGCAGCCTAGGGGGAGGGGTCTACGAGCAGTACTTC. Amino acid sequence: CASSLGGGVYEQYF.